Shown below are 23 T cell receptor beta chains from a single sample sequenced in a study of Tregs in tolerant kidney transplant recipients. The assay was immunoSEQ multiplex PCR, and TCRdb's table has in-frame clones only and misses some. This table holds about 77,000 clones, 95% to 98% found once. Here the sequenced sample was CD4+ T cells from blood, taken before the transplant. These receptor sequences come from a human donor who received a combined kidney and bone marrow transplant.

The count of this clone is one. The chain carries TRBV6-1 and TRBJ1-3, with TRBD1 matching over 7 bases. The junction had 5 bases not matched to a gene; V was cut back by 6 bases and J by 0 bases. The germline gives CDR1 MNHNS, CDR2 SASEGT. The CDR3 covers 15 residues. The CDR3 DNA follows: TGTGCCAGCAGAAGAACAGGGGACTCTGGAAACACCATATATTTT. It is translated as CASRRTGDSGNTIYF.

This chain connects TRBV4-1 to TRBJ2-1; maybe TRBD1 (7 bases). This CDR3 region has 16 residues. Germline CDR1 MGHRA, CDR2 YSYEKL. Trimming removed 0 bases at V and 9 bases at J, with 18 bases between. CDR3 coding DNA: TGCGCCAGCAGCCAAGATTGGCCAGGGGGGCTTGGTGAGCAGTTCTTC. Translation: CASSQDWPGGLGEQFF.

The J gene is TRBJ2-5, the V gene TRBV19; D is undetermined. With 0 bases removed from V and 7 bases from J, the gap between germline ends came to 12 bases. This CDR3 is 14 amino acids long. The V gene's germline CDR1 is LNHDA and CDR2 SQIVND (reference sequence). The CDR3 coding sequence is TGTGCCAGTAGTATAGAGGCACGAACGGGGACCCAGTACTTC. Its protein product is CASSIEARTGTQYF.

The chain has TRBV5-1 and TRBJ2-3; the match to TRBD2 covers 8 bases. Germline V lookup: CDR1 SGHRS, CDR2 YFSETQ. V was pared by 2 bases and J by 3 bases, with 8 bases of the junction left unmatched. The CDR3 sequence is 16 residues long. DNA of the CDR3: TGCGCCAGCAGCTTTGGCGGGGGGCTTTGGACAGATACGCAGTATTTT. Its protein product is CASSFGGGLWTDTQYF.

The gene calls are TRBV7-3 and TRBJ2-3, with a tentative D call TRBD2 (5 bases). Deletions cut 1 base from V and 4 bases from J, with 18 bases between. CDR1 is SGHTA and CDR2 is FQGTGA in the germline V gene. This CDR3 has 17 residues. CDR3 sequence (DNA): TGTGCCAGCAGCTTAATCCCGTCACTAGTTGAGTCAGATACGCAGTATTTT. This gives the protein CASSLIPSLVESDTQYF.

The rearrangement joins TRBV5-5 to TRBJ2-7; 7 bases map to TRBD1. The CDR3 is 15 amino acids. Losses at the gene ends were 2 bases for V and 4 bases for J; bases not matched to a gene: 9. Germline-derived CDR1 and CDR2 are SGHKS and YYEKEE (reference sequence). The CDR3 DNA sequence: TGTGCCAGCAGCTTCGGTACAGGGGCCCTTTACGAGCAGTACTTC. Residues: CASSFGTGALYEQYF.

This chain connects TRBV11-1 to TRBJ2-3, with 7 bases matching TRBD2. The germline V gene has CDR1 SGHAT and CDR2 FQDESV (reference sequence). V gave up 2 bases and J gave up 4 bases; unmatched junction bases: 12. This CDR3 is built from 17 residues. This CDR3 reads CASSLLAGRGTPDTQYF. The CDR3 bases are TGTGCCAGCAGCTTATTGGCAGGGAGGGGCACGCCAGATACGCAGTATTTT.

The chain recombines TRBV29-1 with TRBJ2-3, with a possible D match to TRBD1 (5 bases). With 4 bases removed from V and 3 bases from J, the gap between germline ends came to 17 bases. The germline V gene encodes CDR1 SQVTM and CDR2 ANQGSEA. The CDR3 sequence is 15 residues long. The CDR3 nucleotides are TGCAGCGTTGGCCAATTTGGGGCCACAACAGATACGCAGTATTTT. Translating gives CSVGQFGATTDTQYF.

The chain is built from TRBV30 and TRBJ2-7; 9 bases align to TRBD2. This CDR3 region has 13 residues. CDR1 and CDR2 from the germline V gene are GTSNPN and SVGIG (reference sequence). V was pared by 3 bases and J by 4 bases, with 4 bases of the junction left unmatched. The CDR3 loop reads CAWRTSGYYEQYF. DNA of the CDR3: TGTGCCTGGAGGACTAGCGGATATTACGAGCAGTACTTC.

The rearrangement links TRBV19 to TRBJ2-1; maybe TRBD2 (5 bases). Germline V gene lookup returns CDR1 LNHDA and CDR2 SQIVND (reference sequence). There are 15 residues in the CDR3. V dropped 1 base and J dropped 4 bases, with 11 bases sitting between them. For the CDR3, the DNA is TGTGCCAGTAGTATAGTGGGCCGCGGGTACAATGAGCAGTTCTTC. Protein product: CASSIVGRGYNEQFF.

The chain recombines TRBV4-1 with TRBJ2-3, with no clear D. Germline loops: CDR1 MGHRA, CDR2 YSYEKL. The germline V and J ends were trimmed by 0 bases and 1 base, with 8 bases remaining between them. The CDR3 runs 15 residues. This CDR3 is CASSQERGRTDTQYF. DNA of the CDR3: TGCGCCAGCAGCCAAGAACGAGGTCGCACAGATACGCAGTATTTT.

The rearrangement uses TRBV5-1 and TRBJ2-1, with 12 bases fitting TRBD2. The trim removed 4 bases at V and 9 bases at J, leaving 5 bases unmatched. In germline, CDR1 is SGHRS, CDR2 YFSETQ. CDR3 length: 14 residues. The CDR3 is CASSPLAGGSEQFF. CDR3 DNA sequence: TGCGCCAGCAGCCCACTAGCGGGAGGCAGTGAGCAGTTCTTC.

In its sample, this clone was seen once. The chain employs TRBV5-5 and TRBJ1-4, with 8 positions matching TRBD1. CDR1 is SGHKS, CDR2 YYEKEE, per germline (reference sequence). The CDR3 runs 15 residues. V shed 0 bases, J shed 6 bases, and the junction held 4 bases outside the gene matches. CDR3 amino acids: CASSLVGQVDEKLFF. The CDR3 nucleotides are TGTGCCAGCAGCTTGGTGGGACAGGTGGATGAAAAACTGTTTTTT.

V gene TRBV11-3 combines with J gene TRBJ2-1; the D gene is possibly TRBD1 (6 bases). Germline V gene lookup returns CDR1 SGHNT and CDR2 YENEEA. Between the trimmed V and J ends, which lost 5 bases and 8 bases, there was a span of 31 bases. CDR3 length: 19 residues. The CDR3 reads CASSPSRFADRYSTDEQFF. CDR3 sequence (DNA): TGTGCCAGCAGCCCCAGCCGCTTCGCCGACAGGTATAGTACCGATGAGCAGTTCTTC.

J is TRBJ1-2 and V is TRBV15; D is perhaps TRBD1 (6 bases). V lost 0 bases, J lost 8 bases, and 7 bases lay in between. The germline CDR1 and CDR2 sequences are LNHNV and YYDKDF (reference sequence). The CDR3 length is 12 residues. CDR3 nucleotides: TGTGCCACCAGCAGAGACGGACAGGGCTACACCTTC. It specifies CATSRDGQGYTF.

The chain employs TRBV6-1 and TRBJ2-7, with D possibly matching TRBD2 (5 bases). CDR1 is MNHNS, CDR2 SASEGT, per germline. Trimming stripped 8 bases from V and 0 bases from J, with 14 bases between. The CDR3 sequence is 14 residues long. CDR3 in DNA: TGTGCCAGCCGGGAAGTAGCTAGCTCCTACGAGCAGTACTTC. This encodes CASREVASSYEQYF.

The genes are TRBV5-1 and TRBJ1-6; a weak D match, TRBD1 (6 bases). Germline V gene sequence: CDR1 SGHRS, CDR2 YFSETQ. The CDR3 runs 17 residues. Between the trimmed V and J ends, which lost 4 bases and 8 bases, there was a span of 22 bases. This chain's CDR3 is CASSARARGGDYSPLHF. The CDR3 DNA reads TGCGCCAGCAGCGCAAGAGCCAGGGGAGGGGATTATTCACCCCTCCACTTT. The variable domain in full, completed from reference TRBV5-1 and TRBJ1-6, reads KAGVTQTPRYLIKTRGQQVTLSCSPISGHRSVSWYQQTPGQGLQFLFEYFSETQRNKGNFPGRFSGRQFSNSRSEMNVSTLELGDSALYLCASSARARGGDYSPLHFGNGTRLTVT.

V gene TRBV7-9 combines with J gene TRBJ1-6; D is undetermined. The germline V and J ends were trimmed by 1 base and 3 bases, with 10 bases remaining between them. There are 16 residues in the CDR3. The germline CDR1 and CDR2 sequences are SEHNR and FQNEAQ (reference sequence). The CDR3 reads CASSLVPPGYNSPLHF. As DNA, the CDR3 is TGTGCCAGCAGCTTAGTGCCTCCCGGCTATAATTCACCCCTCCACTTT.

The J gene is TRBJ2-1, the V gene TRBV9, with D uncertain. V was trimmed by 1 base and J by 0 bases, leaving 8 bases between them. The CDR3 covers 15 residues. Germline assignment: CDR1 SGDLS and CDR2 YYNGEE. The CDR3 loop is CASSVSEASYNEQFF. The DNA of the CDR3 is TGTGCCAGCAGCGTAAGTGAGGCCTCCTACAATGAGCAGTTCTTC.

The sample holds one count of this clone. This rearrangement joins TRBV9 to TRBJ1-2; 8 bases align to TRBD1. Germline trimming cut 2 bases from V and 6 bases from J; bases unmatched to any gene: 9. The germline V gene has CDR1 SGDLS and CDR2 YYNGEE. There are 15 residues in the CDR3. The CDR3 nucleotides are TGTGCCAGCAGCGTCGGACAGGGTCCTCGTCATGGCTACACCTTC. As protein: CASSVGQGPRHGYTF.

The chain recombines TRBV19 with TRBJ2-7, with 7 nucleotides matching TRBD2. This CDR3 region has 15 residues. The V gene end was trimmed by 4 bases and the J gene end by 2 bases; junction bases not matched to a gene: 8. Germline values: CDR1 LNHDA, CDR2 SQIVND (reference sequence). CDR3 bases: TGTGCCAGTAGTACCACCCGGGAGGTCCCCTACGAGCAGTACTTC. It specifies CASSTTREVPYEQYF.

The chain uses TRBV6-6 and TRBJ2-7; TRBD1 matches 7 bases. The ends lost 5 bases at V and 5 bases at J; junction bases unmatched: 9. CDR3 length: 14 amino acids. Germline V gene sequence: CDR1 MNHNY, CDR2 SVGAGI (reference sequence). The CDR3 sequence: CASSPRQGSNEQYF. CDR3 DNA sequence: TGTGCCAGCAGTCCTCGACAGGGATCCAACGAGCAGTACTTC.

This clone was counted a single time. The chain has TRBV5-4 and TRBJ1-3; D gene ambiguous. Germline V lookup: CDR1 SGHNT, CDR2 YYREEE (reference sequence). This CDR3 region has 14 residues. V gave up 2 bases and J gave up 4 bases, with 10 bases separating them. CDR3 bases: TGTGCCAGCAGCTTCCGATCGGGGGGAAACACCATATATTTT. It codes for CASSFRSGGNTIYF.